The present T cell receptor (beta chain) was sequenced within a study of control samples from healthy donors and cancer patients. Some clones are missing from TCRdb's copy, which holds only in-frame ones; the method was immunoSEQ multiplex PCR. The sample has around 93,000 clones, roughly 92% seen once; the top ten hold about 3%. The CDR3 runs to 12 residues. Germline V gene sequence: CDR1 MNHEY, CDR2 SMNVEV (reference sequence). V was trimmed by 7 bases and J by 6 bases, leaving 10 bases between them. V usage is TRBV27 and J usage is TRBJ2-1, with D possibly TRBD1 on 6 matching bases. This clonotype was sampled from a human donor in good health. The donor label of this sample is uncertain. Sequencing was done on a sample of blood. As DNA, the CDR3 is TGTGCCAGCAATTCAGGGGCCAATGAGCAGTTCTTC. Translation gives CASNSGANEQFF.